Listed below are T cell receptor beta chains from one sample, sequenced in a study of blood T cell repertoires in COVID-19. Sequencing used immunoSEQ multiplex PCR; TCRdb keeps in-frame clones, though not all of them. Of some 330,000 clones in the sample, 80% to 85% are singletons; the top ten hold 5% to 6%. Sequenced sample: PBMCs or T cells enriched from blood (not recorded which). These receptors were taken from a woman aged 45-59 years who had recovered from COVID-19. Each CDR3 is given with its conserved first and last residue. Only part of the rows carry a size: once, few, many, or a class if the clone is expanded.

CDR3aa: CASSWSTGGPETQYF
v_gene: TRBV5-1
j_gene: TRBJ2-5
abundance: NA

CDR3aa: CASSSGLALAAEQFF
v_gene: TRBV3-1/TRBV3-2
j_gene: TRBJ2-1
abundance: NA

CDR3aa: CASSQGQKGYGYTF
v_gene: TRBV4-2
j_gene: TRBJ1-2
abundance: NA

CDR3aa: CASSQDIHGYGNTIYF
v_gene: TRBV3-1/TRBV3-2
j_gene: TRBJ1-3
abundance: NA

CDR3aa: CASSVDGQSSGNTIYF
v_gene: TRBV9
j_gene: TRBJ1-3
abundance: NA

CDR3aa: CASSLGGQGNIQYF
v_gene: TRBV7-2
j_gene: TRBJ2-4
abundance: NA

CDR3aa: CAWKVGSPGEQFF
v_gene: TRBV30
j_gene: TRBJ2-1
abundance: NA

CDR3aa: CASSPTWMNTEAFF
v_gene: TRBV7-2
j_gene: TRBJ1-1
abundance: NA

CDR3aa: CASSYSGQGDQPQHF
v_gene: TRBV6-5
j_gene: TRBJ1-5
abundance: NA

CDR3aa: CASSQEAGGRTGELFF
v_gene: TRBV4-3
j_gene: TRBJ2-2
abundance: NA

CDR3aa: CASSNDRGHEAFF
v_gene: TRBV2
j_gene: TRBJ1-1
abundance: NA

CDR3aa: CASFGPTGNEQFF
v_gene: TRBV6-5
j_gene: TRBJ2-1
abundance: NA

CDR3aa: CASSATRGTGGAYNEQFF
v_gene: TRBV19
j_gene: TRBJ2-1
abundance: NA

CDR3aa: CASSLAASGGFYEQYF
v_gene: TRBV11-3
j_gene: TRBJ2-7
abundance: NA

CDR3aa: CASSVGGGSIYEQYF
v_gene: TRBV9
j_gene: TRBJ2-7
abundance: NA

CDR3aa: CASSYRGTGGHYGYTF
v_gene: TRBV6-5
j_gene: TRBJ1-2
abundance: NA

CDR3aa: CASRPPRGLSDNEQFF
v_gene: TRBV5-1
j_gene: TRBJ2-1
abundance: NA

CDR3aa: CASSTSTGGSYNEQFF
v_gene: TRBV5-1
j_gene: TRBJ2-1
abundance: NA

CDR3aa: CASSLVQGNTEAFF
v_gene: TRBV5-4
j_gene: TRBJ1-1
abundance: once

CDR3aa: CASSQAETEENTEAFF
v_gene: TRBV4-1
j_gene: TRBJ1-1
abundance: few

CDR3aa: CASSRTTGRTEAFF
v_gene: TRBV25-1
j_gene: TRBJ1-1
abundance: few

CDR3aa: CASSSSYGYTEAFF
v_gene: TRBV5-1
j_gene: TRBJ1-1
abundance: NA

CDR3aa: CASSPGTGGNYGYTF
v_gene: TRBV18
j_gene: TRBJ1-2
abundance: once

CDR3aa: CASSNALRDRGGYTF
v_gene: TRBV6-5
j_gene: TRBJ1-2
abundance: NA